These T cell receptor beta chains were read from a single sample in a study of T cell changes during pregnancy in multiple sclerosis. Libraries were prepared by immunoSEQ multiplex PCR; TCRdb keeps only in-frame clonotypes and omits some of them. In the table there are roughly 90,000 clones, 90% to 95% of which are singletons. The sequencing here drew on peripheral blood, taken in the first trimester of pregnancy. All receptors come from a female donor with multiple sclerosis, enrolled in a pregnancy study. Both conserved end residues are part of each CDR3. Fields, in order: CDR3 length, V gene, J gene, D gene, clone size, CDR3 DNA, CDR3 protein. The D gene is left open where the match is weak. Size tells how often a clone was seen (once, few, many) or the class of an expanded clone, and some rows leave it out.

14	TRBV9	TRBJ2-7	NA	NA	TGTGCCAGCAGCGTAGACCTAGGGGACTACGAGCAGTACTTC	CASSVDLGDYEQYF
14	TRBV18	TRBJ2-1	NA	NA	TGTGCCAGCTCACCAAGTGACTTCTACAATGAGCAGTTCTTC	CASSPSDFYNEQFF
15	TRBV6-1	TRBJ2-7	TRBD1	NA	TGTGCCAGCAGTGAAAGAATGACAGGGTACTACGAGCAGTACTTC	CASSERMTGYYEQYF
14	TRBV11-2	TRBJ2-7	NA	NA	TGTGCCAGCAGCTTAGGCGGCCTTACCTACGAGCAGTACTTC	CASSLGGLTYEQYF
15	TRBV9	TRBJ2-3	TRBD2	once	TGTGCCAGCAGCCTAACTAGCGGGGGGACAGATACGCAGTATTTT	CASSLTSGGTDTQYF
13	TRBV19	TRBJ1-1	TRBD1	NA	TGTGCCAGTACCGCAGGGGGCAGGACTGAAGCTTTCTTT	CASTAGGRTEAFF
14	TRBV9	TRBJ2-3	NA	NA	TGTGCCAGCAGCGTAGGGGGGGTTTCAGATACGCAGTATTTT	CASSVGGVSDTQYF
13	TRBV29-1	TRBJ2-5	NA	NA	TGCAGCGTTGTCCGGGCGGGCCAAGAGACCCAGTACTTC	CSVVRAGQETQYF
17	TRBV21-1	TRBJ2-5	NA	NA	TGTGCCAGCAGCAATTTGACTAGCGGGGGGGCGACGGAGACCCAGTACTTC	CASSNLTSGGATETQYF
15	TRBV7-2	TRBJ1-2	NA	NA	TGTGCCAGCAGCTCCACCAGTCGGGTAGGCTATGGCTACACCTTC	CASSSTSRVGYGYTF
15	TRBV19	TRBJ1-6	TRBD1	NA	TGTGCCAGTAAACCGGGACAGGAAATCAATTCACCCCTCCACTTT	CASKPGQEINSPLHF
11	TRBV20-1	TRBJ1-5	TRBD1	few	TGCAGTGTCAGGGGGAGTCAGCCCCAGCATTTT	CSVRGSQPQHF
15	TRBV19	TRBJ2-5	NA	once	TGTGCCAGTAGTATAGCTTGGCAGGGAGGAGAGACCCAGTACTTC	CASSIAWQGGETQYF
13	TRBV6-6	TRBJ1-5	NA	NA	TGTGCCAGCAGTTACAGCGGGGATCAGCCCCAGCATTTT	CASSYSGDQPQHF
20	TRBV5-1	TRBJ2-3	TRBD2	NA	TGCGCCAGCAGCTTGGGGTCGACGCCCTCGCGGGGGGCCCGCACAGATACGCAGTATTTT	CASSLGSTPSRGARTDTQYF
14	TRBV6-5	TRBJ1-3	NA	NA	TGTGCCAGCAGAGGACTGAACTCTGGAAACACCATATATTTT	CASRGLNSGNTIYF
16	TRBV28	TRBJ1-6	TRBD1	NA	TGTGCCAGCAGAGGACAGGGGGCATCCTATAATTCACCCCTCCACTTT	CASRGQGASYNSPLHF
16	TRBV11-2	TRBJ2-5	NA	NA	TGTGCCAGCAGCTTAGTGTGGGGGGACTCCCAAGAGACCCAGTACTTC	CASSLVWGDSQETQYF
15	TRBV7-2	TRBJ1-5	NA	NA	TGTGCCAGCAACCCCCTCGCCGGGGACAATCAGCCCCAGCATTTT	CASNPLAGDNQPQHF
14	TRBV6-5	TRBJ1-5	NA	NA	TGTGCCAGCAGCCCTGTAGAACGCAATCAGCCCCAGCATTTT	CASSPVERNQPQHF